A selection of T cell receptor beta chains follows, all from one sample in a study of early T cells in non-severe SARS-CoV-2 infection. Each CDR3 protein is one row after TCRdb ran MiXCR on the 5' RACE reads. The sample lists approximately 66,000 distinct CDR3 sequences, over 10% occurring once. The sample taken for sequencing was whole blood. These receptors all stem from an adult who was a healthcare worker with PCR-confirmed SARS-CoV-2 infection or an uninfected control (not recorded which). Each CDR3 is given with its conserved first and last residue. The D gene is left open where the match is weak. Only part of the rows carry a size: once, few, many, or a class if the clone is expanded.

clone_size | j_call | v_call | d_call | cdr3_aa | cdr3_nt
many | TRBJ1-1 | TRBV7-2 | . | CASSYGRGGRSEAFF | TGTGCCAGCAGCTACGGCCGGGGGGGGCGGAGTGAAGCTTTCTTT
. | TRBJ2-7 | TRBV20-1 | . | CSAPSDQFSYEQYF | TGCAGTGCTCCCTCGGACCAATTCTCCTACGAGCAGTACTTC
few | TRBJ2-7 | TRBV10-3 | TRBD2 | CAISDMGGSSYEQYF | TGTGCCATCAGTGATATGGGCGGGAGCTCCTACGAGCAGTACTTC
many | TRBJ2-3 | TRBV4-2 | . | CASSHLGDPSTDTQYF | TGTGCCAGCAGCCACCTAGGGGACCCTAGCACAGATACGCAGTATTTT
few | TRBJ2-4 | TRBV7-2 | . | CASSLKGDQYF | TGTGCCAGCAGCTTAAAGGGGGATCAGTACTTC
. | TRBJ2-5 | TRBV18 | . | CASSPLDETQYF | TGTGCCAGCTCACCACTGGATGAGACCCAGTACTTC
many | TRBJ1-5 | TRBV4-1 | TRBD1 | CASSDRENQPQHF | TGCGCCAGCAGCGACAGGGAGAATCAGCCCCAGCATTTT
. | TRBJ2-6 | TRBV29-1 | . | CSVEVGLTGANVLTF | TGCAGCGTTGAAGTAGGTCTAACTGGGGCCAACGTCCTGACTTTC
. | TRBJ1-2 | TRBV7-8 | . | CASSLAQGDYGYTF | TGTGCCAGCAGCTTAGCGCAGGGTGACTATGGCTACACCTTC
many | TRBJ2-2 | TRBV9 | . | CASRGTGTGNTGELFF | TGTGCCAGCAGAGGAACCGGGACCGGTAACACCGGGGAGCTGTTTTTT
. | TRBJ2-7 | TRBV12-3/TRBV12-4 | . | CASSPRASTYEQYF | TGTGCCAGCAGCCCTCGGGCCTCGACCTACGAGCAGTACTTC
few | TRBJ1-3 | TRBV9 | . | CASSVAEGSSGNTIYF | TGTGCCAGCAGCGTAGCGGAGGGTTCTTCAGGAAACACCATATATTTT
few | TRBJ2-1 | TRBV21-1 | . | CASSKGPSGTCNEQFF | TGTGCCAGCAGCAAAGGTCCTAGCGGGACCTGCAATGAGCAGTTCTTC
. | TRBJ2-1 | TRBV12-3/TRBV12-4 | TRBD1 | CASSFDRGQLHEQFF | TGTGCCAGCAGTTTCGACAGGGGGCAGTTGCATGAGCAGTTCTTC
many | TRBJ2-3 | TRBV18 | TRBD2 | CASSRNSGSTDTQYF | TGTGCCAGCTCACGGAATAGCGGGAGCACAGATACGCAGTATTTT
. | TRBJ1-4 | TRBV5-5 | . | CASSPDRLNEKLFF | TGTGCCAGCAGCCCGGACAGACTTAATGAAAAACTGTTTTTT
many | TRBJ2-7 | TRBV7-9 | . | CASSWGPNSYEQYF | TGTGCCAGCAGCTGGGGACCGAACTCCTACGAGCAGTACTTC
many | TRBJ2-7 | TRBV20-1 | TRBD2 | CSAGLLAEKYEQYF | TGCAGTGCTGGACTTCTAGCGGAGAAATACGAGCAGTACTTC
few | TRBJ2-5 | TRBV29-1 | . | CSVDEGTQYF | TGCAGCGTCGACGAGGGGACCCAGTACTTC
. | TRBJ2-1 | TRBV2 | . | CASNSQSGPFVNNEQFF | TGTGCCAGCAACAGTCAATCGGGTCCATTTGTAAACAATGAGCAGTTCTTC
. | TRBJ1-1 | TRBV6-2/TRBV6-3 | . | CASSLRQHTEAFF | TGTGCCAGCAGTCTCCGACAGCACACTGAAGCTTTCTTT
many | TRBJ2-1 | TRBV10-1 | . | CASSATGTPTYNEQFF | TGCGCCAGCAGCGCCACCGGGACCCCTACCTACAATGAGCAGTTCTTC
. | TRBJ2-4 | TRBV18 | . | CASSPLSKNIQYF | TGTGCCAGCTCACCATTAAGCAAAAACATTCAGTACTTC
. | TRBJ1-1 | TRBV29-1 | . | CSVDVGGNTEAFF | TGCAGCGTTGATGTGGGGGGGAACACTGAAGCTTTCTTT
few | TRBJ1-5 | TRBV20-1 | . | CSARKESSNQPQHF | TGCAGTGCTAGAAAGGAGTCCAGCAATCAGCCCCAGCATTTT
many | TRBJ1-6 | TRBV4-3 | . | CASSIQGGRENSPLHF | TGCGCCAGCAGCATCCAGGGTGGCCGGGAGAATTCACCCCTCCACTTT
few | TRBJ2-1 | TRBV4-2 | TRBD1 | CASSLRTGSSYNEQFF | TGTGCCAGCAGCCTAAGGACAGGCAGCTCCTACAATGAGCAGTTCTTC
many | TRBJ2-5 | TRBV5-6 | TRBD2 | CASSLDGTSSQTQYF | TGTGCCAGCAGCTTGGACGGGACTAGCAGCCAGACCCAGTACTTC
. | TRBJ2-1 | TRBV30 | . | CAWSWAYNEQFF | TGTGCCTGGAGTTGGGCCTACAATGAGCAGTTCTTC
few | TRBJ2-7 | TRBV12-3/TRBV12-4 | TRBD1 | CASSLEAGGYEQYF | TGTGCCAGCAGTTTAGAGGCAGGGGGTTACGAGCAGTACTTC
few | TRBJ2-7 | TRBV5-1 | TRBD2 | CASSSDGGDEQYF | TGCGCCAGCAGCTCGGACGGGGGGGACGAGCAGTACTTC
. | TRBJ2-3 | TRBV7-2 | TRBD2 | CASSLGLAGGADTQYF | TGTGCCAGCAGCTTAGGCCTAGCGGGAGGGGCAGATACGCAGTATTTT
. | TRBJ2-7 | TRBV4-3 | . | CASSQEALTYEQYF | TGCGCCAGCAGCCAAGAGGCCTTAACCTACGAGCAGTACTTC
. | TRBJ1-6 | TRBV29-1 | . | CSQTRERNSPLHF | TGCAGCCAGACGCGGGAACGCAATTCACCCCTCCACTTT
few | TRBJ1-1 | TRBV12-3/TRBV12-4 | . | CASSSAPMNTEAFF | TGTGCCAGCAGTTCAGCGCCCATGAACACTGAAGCTTTCTTT
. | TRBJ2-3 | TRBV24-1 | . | CATSDPGGAGADTQYF | TGTGCCACCAGTGACCCTGGCGGGGCCGGGGCAGATACGCAGTATTTT
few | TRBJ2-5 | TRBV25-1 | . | CASSDLGQQETQYF | TGTGCCAGCAGTGATCTGGGACAACAAGAGACCCAGTACTTC
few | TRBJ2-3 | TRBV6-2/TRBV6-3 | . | CASSSRLPVDTQYF | TGTGCCAGCAGTTCCAGACTACCAGTAGATACGCAGTATTTT
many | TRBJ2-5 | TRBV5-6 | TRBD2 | CASSWTSGGQETQYF | TGTGCCAGCAGCTGGACTAGCGGGGGCCAAGAGACCCAGTACTTC
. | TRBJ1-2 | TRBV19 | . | CASSINSFYGYTF | TGTGCCAGTAGTATCAACAGTTTCTATGGCTACACCTTC
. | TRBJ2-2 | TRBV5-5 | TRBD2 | CASSAGTAGGSGELFF | TGTGCCAGCAGCGCTGGGACAGCGGGAGGCTCCGGGGAGCTGTTTTTT
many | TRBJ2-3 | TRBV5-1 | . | CASSLRGDTDTQYF | TGCGCCAGCAGCTTAAGGGGGGACACAGATACGCAGTATTTT